This TCR beta chain was sequenced in a study of shared clonotypes between healthy human individuals. Looking at the study overall: The cohort comprised a couple of women and a few men. Their ages spanned 18 to 49 years.

Study-wide findings and caveats: The expectation was that sequencing depth would affect clonotype sharing among donors. In a few donors, around 4.5% of naive CD4 clonotypes appeared in common.

With respect to this clone: Antigen unknown.

The CDR3 has 15 amino acids. Germline V gives CDR1 SGHRS, CDR2 YFSETQ. Trimming shortened V by 6 bases and J by 2 bases, and 17 bases separated the two germline ends. The authors loaded 200 ng DNA, about 30,000 T cell genomes, into sorted-subset replicate PCRs. The method was immunoSEQ multiplex PCR; TCRdb's version includes in-frame clones alone and lacks a portion of them. Here the sample spans roughly 1,100,000 clones, 65% to 80% being singletons. The TCR was taken from a man between 18 and 35 years old in good health. Sequenced input: memory CD4+ T cells sorted from blood. Subset specified: CD45RA-negative fraction. The genes are TRBV5-1 and TRBJ1-1; maybe TRBD1 (6 bases). CDR3 nucleotides: TGCGCCAGCACCGGAGGCGCAGGGGCTAACACTGAAGCTTTCTTT. Residues: CASTGGAGANTEAFF.